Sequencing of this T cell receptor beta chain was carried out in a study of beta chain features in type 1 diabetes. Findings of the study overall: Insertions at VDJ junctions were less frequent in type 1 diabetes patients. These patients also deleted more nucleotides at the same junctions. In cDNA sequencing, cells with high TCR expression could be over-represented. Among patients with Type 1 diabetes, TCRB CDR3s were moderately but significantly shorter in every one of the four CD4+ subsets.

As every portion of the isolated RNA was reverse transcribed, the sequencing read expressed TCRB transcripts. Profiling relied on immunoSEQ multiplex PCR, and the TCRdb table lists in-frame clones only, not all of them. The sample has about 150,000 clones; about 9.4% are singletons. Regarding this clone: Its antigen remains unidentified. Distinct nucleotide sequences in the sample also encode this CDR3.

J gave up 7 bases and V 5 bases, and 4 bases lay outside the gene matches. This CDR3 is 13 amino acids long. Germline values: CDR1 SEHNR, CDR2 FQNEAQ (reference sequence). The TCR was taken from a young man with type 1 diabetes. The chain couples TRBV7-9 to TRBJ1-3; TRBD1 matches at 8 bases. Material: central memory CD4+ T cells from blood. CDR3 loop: CASSLDRGNTIYF. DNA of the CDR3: TGTGCCAGCAGCCTCGACAGGGGTAACACCATATATTTT.